The 15 T cell receptor beta chains below all came from one sample that was sequenced in a study of blood T cell repertoires in COVID-19. This table comes from immunoSEQ multiplex PCR, and its TCRdb copy is limited to in-frame clones, with some not included. The sample has some 200,000 clones; 70% to 90% are singletons. Sequenced: peripheral blood. Receptor source: a woman aged 65 to 85 with acute or convalescent COVID-19.

The gene calls are TRBV11-3 and TRBJ2-7; D call uncertain. Germline lookup yields CDR1 SGHNT and CDR2 YENEEA. The CDR3 is 14 amino acids. V was cut by 0 bases and J by 3 bases, with 9 bases left in between. CDR3 amino acids: CASSLDLGVYEQYF. CDR3 in DNA: TGTGCCAGCAGCTTAGACTTAGGAGTCTACGAGCAGTACTTC. Based on the CDR3 plus reference TRBV11-3 and TRBJ2-7, the full variable domain is EAGVVQSPRYKIIEKKQPVAFWCNPISGHNTLYWYLQNLGQGPELLIRYENEEAVDDSQLPKDRFSAERLKGVDSTLKIQPAELGDSAVYLCASSLDLGVYEQYFGPGTRLTVT.

The CDR3 nucleotides are TGCGCCAGCAGCTTGGACAGGGTGGGCGCGGAAAAACTGTTTTTT. Translated: CASSLDRVGAEKLFF. The chain is built from TRBV5-1 and TRBJ1-4; possibly TRBD1 for D (6 bases). Germline CDR1 reads SGHRS; CDR2 reads YFSETQ. V shed 0 bases and J shed 8 bases, with 14 bases lying between them. This CDR3 is built from 15 residues.

The CDR3 is CARKTGGPYEQYF. The DNA of the CDR3 is TGTGCCAGGAAGACAGGGGGACCCTACGAGCAGTACTTC. The rearrangement links TRBV14 to TRBJ2-7; 9 bases line up with TRBD1. The V gene end was trimmed by 9 bases and the J gene end by 2 bases; junction bases not matched to a gene: 5. Germline lookup yields CDR1 SGHDN and CDR2 FVKESK. The CDR3 covers 13 residues.

The chain combines TRBV29-1 with TRBJ1-1; weak D call: TRBD1 (5 bases). Germline CDR1 is SQVTM and CDR2 is ANQGSEA. The CDR3 covers 13 residues. V was cut by 4 bases and J by 4 bases, with 13 bases left in between. CDR3 in amino acids: CSVAEGPGTEAFF. Written as DNA, the CDR3 is TGCAGCGTTGCAGAGGGGCCTGGCACTGAAGCTTTCTTT.

J is TRBJ1-3 and V is TRBV5-5; D remains unclear. The CDR3 sequence is 13 residues long. V lost 2 bases, J lost 1 base, and 4 bases lay in between. CDR1 is SGHKS and CDR2 is YYEKEE in the germline V gene (reference sequence). CDR3 DNA sequence: TGTGCCAGCAGCTTACAGTCTGGAAACACCATATATTTT. This encodes CASSLQSGNTIYF.

The table lists this clone with a count of one. The rearrangement joins TRBV25-1 to TRBJ1-1; the D gene is possibly TRBD1 (5 bases). Germline CDR1 is MGHDK and CDR2 is SYGVNS. This CDR3 comprises 16 residues. V was cut by 6 bases and J by 0 bases, with 17 bases left in between. The chain's CDR3 is CASRPRQSSMNTEAFF. CDR3 DNA sequence: TGTGCCAGCAGGCCTAGACAGAGTTCCATGAACACTGAAGCTTTCTTT. Drawing the rest from reference TRBV25-1 and TRBJ1-1, the complete variable domain is EADIYQTPRYLVIGTGKKITLECSQTMGHDKMYWYQQDPGMELHLIHYSYGVNSTEKGDLSSESTVSRIRTEHFPLTLESARPSHTSQYLCASRPRQSSMNTEAFFGQGTRLTVV.

This chain uses TRBV5-4 with TRBJ2-7; 11 nucleotides agree with TRBD1. V lost 2 bases and J lost 3; bases outside the gene matches: 7. The germline gives CDR1 SGHNT, CDR2 YYREEE (reference sequence). There are 16 residues in the CDR3. CDR3 loop: CASSLYGGTGGYEQYF. CDR3 in DNA: TGTGCCAGCAGCTTATATGGGGGGACAGGGGGCTACGAGCAGTACTTC.

The V call is TRBV3-1 (or the pseudogene TRBV3-2), the J call TRBJ1-2, with a tentative D call TRBD1 (6 bases). Trimming removed 1 base at V and 8 bases at J, with 11 bases between. The germline gives CDR1 LGHDT, CDR2 YNNKEL (reference sequence). This CDR3 is 13 amino acids long. CDR3 sequence: CASSQGTARGYTF. DNA of the CDR3: TGTGCCAGCAGCCAAGGGACAGCGCGGGGCTACACCTTC.

This clone came up once. The rearrangement uses TRBV20-1 and TRBJ2-3; 14 bases are a match to TRBD2. The CDR3 runs 19 residues. V gave up 3 bases and J gave up 2 bases; unmatched junction bases: 13. CDR1 DFQATT and CDR2 SNEGSKA come from the germline V gene (reference sequence). CDR3 nucleotides: TGCAGTGCTAGTTTCGGCATCGGGACTAGCGGGAGAAACACAGATACGCAGTATTTT. This translates into CSASFGIGTSGRNTDTQYF.

The J gene is TRBJ1-2, the V gene TRBV4-2; the D gene is possibly TRBD1 (6 bases). Trimming left V 6 bases short and J 1 base short, with 15 bases between. In germline, CDR1 is LGHNA, CDR2 YNFKEQ. CDR3 size: 15 residues. As DNA, the CDR3 is TGTGCCAGCAGACCAGACAGGCTTCTTAACTATGGCTACACCTTC. This translates into CASRPDRLLNYGYTF.

A single count supports this clone. The J gene is TRBJ2-3, the V gene TRBV14; TRBD2 is a possible D gene (6 bases). The V gene's germline CDR1 is SGHDN and CDR2 FVKESK. CDR3 length: 15 residues. V was pared by 0 bases and J by 4 bases, with 11 bases between. Here the CDR3 DNA reads TGTGCCAGCAGCCAAGATAGGAGGGTCCCAGATACGCAGTATTTT. Amino acids: CASSQDRRVPDTQYF.

This chain joins TRBV7-9 and TRBJ1-6; D ambiguous. Between the trimmed V and J ends, which lost 1 base and 7 bases, there was a span of 23 bases. The length of the CDR3 is 19 residues. Germline V CDR1 and CDR2: SEHNR, FQNEAQ (reference sequence). CDR3 loop: CASSLGEGGVALHNSPLHF. CDR3 DNA sequence: TGTGCCAGCAGCTTAGGAGAGGGCGGGGTCGCCCTCCACAATTCACCCCTCCACTTT.

The CDR3 sequence is CASSPQGYTEAFF. CDR3 in DNA: TGTGCCAGCAGTCCACAGGGCTACACTGAAGCTTTCTTT. The chain joins TRBV7-2 to TRBJ1-1, with a weak D call TRBD1 (6 bases). The CDR3 loop spans 13 amino acids. Trimming stripped 6 bases from V and 3 bases from J, with 11 bases between. Germline V gene sequence: CDR1 SGHTA, CDR2 FQGNSA.

Worth noting for this clone: An end of the junction does not agree with germline; a read error may underlie this. V usage is TRBV18 and J usage is TRBJ2-1; no clear D gene. CDR1 is KGHSH and CDR2 is LQKENI in the germline V gene. The CDR3 is 15 amino acids. In nucleotides, the CDR3 is TGTGCCAGCTCACCTGGAGTAGCCTCCGACAATGAGCAGTTCTTC. Amino acids: CASSPGVASDNEQFF.

This clone appeared a single time. The gene calls are TRBV7-2 and TRBJ2-2; D perhaps matches TRBD1 (5 bases). The germline V gene encodes CDR1 SGHTA and CDR2 FQGNSA. The CDR3 runs to 15 residues. V was shortened by 3 bases and J by 4 bases, with 12 bases between the two germline ends. The CDR3 region is CASSFYRSGTGELFF. CDR3 DNA sequence: TGTGCCAGCAGCTTTTACAGGAGTGGCACCGGGGAGCTGTTTTTT.